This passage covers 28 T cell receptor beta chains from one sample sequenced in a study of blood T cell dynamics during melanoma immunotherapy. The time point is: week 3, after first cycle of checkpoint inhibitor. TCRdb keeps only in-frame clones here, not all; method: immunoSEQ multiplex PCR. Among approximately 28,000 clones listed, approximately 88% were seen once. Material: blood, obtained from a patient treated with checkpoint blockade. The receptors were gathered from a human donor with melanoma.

The CDR3 nucleotides are TGTGCCAGCAGCGTAACTTTTGCAACTAACTATGGCTACACCTTC. Translating it yields CASSVTFATNYGYTF. The chain recombines TRBV9 with TRBJ1-2; D ambiguous. Germline V gene lookup returns CDR1 SGDLS and CDR2 YYNGEE. The V end was cut by 1 base, the J end by 0 bases, with 10 bases between. The CDR3 sequence is 15 residues long.

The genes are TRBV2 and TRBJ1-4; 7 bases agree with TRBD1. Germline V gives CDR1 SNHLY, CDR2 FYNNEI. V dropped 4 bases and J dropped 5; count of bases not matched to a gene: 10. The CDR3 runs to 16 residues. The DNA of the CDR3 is TGTGCCAGCAGTGGCCTGGGTTTGGGACAGAATGAAAAACTGTTTTTT. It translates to CASSGLGLGQNEKLFF. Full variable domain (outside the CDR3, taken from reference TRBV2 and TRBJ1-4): EPEVTQTPSHQVTQMGQEVILRCVPISNHLYFYWYRQILGQKVEFLVSFYNNEISEKSEIFDDQFSVERPDGSNFTLKIRSTKLEDSAMYFCASSGLGLGQNEKLFFGSGTQLSVL.

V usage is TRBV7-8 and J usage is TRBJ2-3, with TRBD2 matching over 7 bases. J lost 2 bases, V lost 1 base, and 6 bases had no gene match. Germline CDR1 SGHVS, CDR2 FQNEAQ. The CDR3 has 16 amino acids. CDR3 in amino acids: CASSLDSGTLTDTQYF. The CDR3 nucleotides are TGTGCCAGCAGCTTAGACAGCGGGACTCTCACAGATACGCAGTATTTT.

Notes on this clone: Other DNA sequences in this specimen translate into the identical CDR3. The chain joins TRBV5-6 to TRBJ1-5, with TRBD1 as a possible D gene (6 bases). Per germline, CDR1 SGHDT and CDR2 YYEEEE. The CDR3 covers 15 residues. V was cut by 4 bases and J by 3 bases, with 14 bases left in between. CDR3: CASSRRTGNNQPQHF. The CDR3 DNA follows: TGTGCCAGCAGCCGCAGAACAGGGAACAATCAGCCCCAGCATTTT.

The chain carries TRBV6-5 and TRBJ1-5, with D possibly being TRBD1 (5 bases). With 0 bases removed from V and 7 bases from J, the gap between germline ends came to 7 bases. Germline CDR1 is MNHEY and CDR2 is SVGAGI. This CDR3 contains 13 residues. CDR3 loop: CASSYSRDQPQHF. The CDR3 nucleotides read TGTGCCAGCAGTTACTCGAGGGACCAGCCCCAGCATTTT.

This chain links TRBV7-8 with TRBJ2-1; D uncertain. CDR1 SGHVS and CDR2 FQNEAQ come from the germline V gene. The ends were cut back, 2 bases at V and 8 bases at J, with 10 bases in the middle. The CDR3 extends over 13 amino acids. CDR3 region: CASSLSFQDEQFF. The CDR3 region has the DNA TGTGCCAGCAGCTTAAGTTTTCAGGATGAGCAGTTCTTC.

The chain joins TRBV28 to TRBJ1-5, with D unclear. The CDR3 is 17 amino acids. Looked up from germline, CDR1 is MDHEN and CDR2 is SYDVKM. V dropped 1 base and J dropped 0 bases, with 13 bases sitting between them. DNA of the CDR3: TGTGCCAGCAGTTTATACGGGAGGTCTAATAGCAATCAGCCCCAGCATTTT. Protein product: CASSLYGRSNSNQPQHF.

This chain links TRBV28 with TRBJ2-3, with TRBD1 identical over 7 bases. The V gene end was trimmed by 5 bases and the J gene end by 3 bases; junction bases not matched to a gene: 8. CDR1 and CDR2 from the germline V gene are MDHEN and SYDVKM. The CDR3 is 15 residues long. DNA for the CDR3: TGTGCCAGCAGTCCCTCCCTGGACAGGACAGATACGCAGTATTTT. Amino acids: CASSPSLDRTDTQYF. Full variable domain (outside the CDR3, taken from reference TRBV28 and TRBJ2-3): DVKVTQSSRYLVKRTGEKVFLECVQDMDHENMFWYRQDPGLGLRLIYFSYDVKMKEKGDIPEGYSVSREKKERFSLILESASTNQTSMYLCASSPSLDRTDTQYFGPGTRLTVL.

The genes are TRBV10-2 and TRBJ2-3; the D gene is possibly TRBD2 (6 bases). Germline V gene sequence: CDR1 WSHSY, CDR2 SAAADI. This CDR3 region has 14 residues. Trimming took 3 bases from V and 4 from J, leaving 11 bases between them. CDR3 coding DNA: TGCGCCAGCAGTGATGGGGGAGGTCCAGATACGCAGTATTTT. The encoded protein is CASSDGGGPDTQYF.

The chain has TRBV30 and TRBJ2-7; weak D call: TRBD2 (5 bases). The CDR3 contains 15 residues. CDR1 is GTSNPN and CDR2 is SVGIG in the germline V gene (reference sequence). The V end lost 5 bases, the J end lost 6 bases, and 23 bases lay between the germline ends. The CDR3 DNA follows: TGTGCCTGGGATTACCGGGATCAAGCCTTGGGCGAGCAGTACTTC. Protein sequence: CAWDYRDQALGEQYF. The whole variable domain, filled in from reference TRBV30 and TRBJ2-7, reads SQTIHQWPATLVQPVGSPLSLECTVEGTSNPNLYWYRQAAGRGLQLLFYSVGIGQISSEVPQNLSASRPQDRQFILSSKKLLLSDSGFYLCAWDYRDQALGEQYFGPGTRLTVT.

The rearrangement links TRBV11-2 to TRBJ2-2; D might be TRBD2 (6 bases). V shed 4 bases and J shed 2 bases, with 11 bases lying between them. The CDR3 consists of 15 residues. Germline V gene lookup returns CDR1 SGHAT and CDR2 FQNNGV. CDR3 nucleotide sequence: TGTGCCAGCAGCTCCGGGACTCTAAACACCGGGGAGCTGTTTTTT. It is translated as CASSSGTLNTGELFF.

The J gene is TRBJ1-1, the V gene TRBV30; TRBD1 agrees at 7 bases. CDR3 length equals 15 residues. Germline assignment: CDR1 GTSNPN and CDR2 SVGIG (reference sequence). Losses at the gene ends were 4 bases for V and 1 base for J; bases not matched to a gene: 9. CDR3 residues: CAWTGQGGRNTEAFF. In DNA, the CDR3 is TGTGCCTGGACTGGCCAGGGGGGGCGGAACACTGAAGCTTTCTTT.

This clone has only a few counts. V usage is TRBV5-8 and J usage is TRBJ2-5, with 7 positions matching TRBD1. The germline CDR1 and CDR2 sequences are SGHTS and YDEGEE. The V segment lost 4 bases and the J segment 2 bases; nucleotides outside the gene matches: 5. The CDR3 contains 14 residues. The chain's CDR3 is CASSLPGQQETQYF. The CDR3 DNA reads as TGTGCCAGCAGCCTACCGGGACAGCAAGAGACCCAGTACTTC.

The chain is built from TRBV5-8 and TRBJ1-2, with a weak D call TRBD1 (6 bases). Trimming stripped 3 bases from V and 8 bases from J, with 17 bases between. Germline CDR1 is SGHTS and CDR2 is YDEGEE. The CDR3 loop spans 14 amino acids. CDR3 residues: CASSWTGGLSGYTF. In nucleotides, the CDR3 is TGTGCCAGCAGCTGGACGGGGGGCTTAAGCGGCTACACCTTC.

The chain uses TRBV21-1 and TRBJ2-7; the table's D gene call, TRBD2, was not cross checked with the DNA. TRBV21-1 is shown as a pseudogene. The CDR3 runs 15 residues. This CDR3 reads CASSKGGKPPYEQYF. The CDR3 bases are TGTGCCAGCAGCAAGGGAGGGAAACCTCCCTACGAGCAGTACTTC.

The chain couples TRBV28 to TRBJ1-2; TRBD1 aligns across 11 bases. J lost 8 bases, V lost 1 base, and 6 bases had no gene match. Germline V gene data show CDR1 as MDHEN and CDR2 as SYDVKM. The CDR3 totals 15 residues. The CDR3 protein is CASSLFSGQGDGYTF. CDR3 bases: TGTGCCAGCAGTTTATTCTCGGGACAGGGGGACGGCTACACCTTC.

CDR3: CASSFGTGPEKLFF. The CDR3 DNA follows: TGTGCCAGCAGCTTCGGGACAGGGCCTGAAAAACTGTTTTTT. This chain connects TRBV7-6 to TRBJ1-4, with 9 bases fitting TRBD1. The trim removed 3 bases at V and 7 bases at J, leaving 3 bases unmatched. The germline CDR1 and CDR2 sequences are SGHVS and FNYEAQ. This CDR3 contains 14 residues.

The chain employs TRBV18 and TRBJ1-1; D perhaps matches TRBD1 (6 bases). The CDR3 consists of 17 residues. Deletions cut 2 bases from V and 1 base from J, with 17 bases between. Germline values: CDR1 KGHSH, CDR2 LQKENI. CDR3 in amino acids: CASSPTKDGGPNTEAFF. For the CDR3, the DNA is TGTGCCAGCTCACCAACGAAGGATGGGGGGCCGAACACTGAAGCTTTCTTT.

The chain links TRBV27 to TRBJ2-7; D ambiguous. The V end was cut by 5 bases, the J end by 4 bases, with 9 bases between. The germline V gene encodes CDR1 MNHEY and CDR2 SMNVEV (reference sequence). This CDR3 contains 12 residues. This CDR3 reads CASSPTPYEQYF. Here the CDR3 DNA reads TGTGCCAGCAGTCCCACCCCTTACGAGCAGTACTTC.

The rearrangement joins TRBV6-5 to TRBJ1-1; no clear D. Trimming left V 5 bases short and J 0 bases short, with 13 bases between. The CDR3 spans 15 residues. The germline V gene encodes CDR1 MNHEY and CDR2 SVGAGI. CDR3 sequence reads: CASSLIDRMNTEAFF. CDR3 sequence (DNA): TGTGCCAGCAGTCTTATTGATCGAATGAACACTGAAGCTTTCTTT.

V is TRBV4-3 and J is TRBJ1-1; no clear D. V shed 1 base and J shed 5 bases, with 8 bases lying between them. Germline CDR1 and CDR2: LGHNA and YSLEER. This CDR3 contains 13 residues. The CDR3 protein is CASSQVGVTEAFF. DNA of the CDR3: TGCGCCAGCAGCCAAGTTGGGGTTACTGAAGCTTTCTTT.

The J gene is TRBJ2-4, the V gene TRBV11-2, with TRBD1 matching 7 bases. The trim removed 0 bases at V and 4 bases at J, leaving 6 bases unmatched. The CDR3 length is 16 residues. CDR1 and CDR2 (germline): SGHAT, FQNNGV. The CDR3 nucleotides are TGTGCCAGCAGCTTAGAGTTCAGCAGGGGGAAAAACATTCAGTACTTC. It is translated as CASSLEFSRGKNIQYF. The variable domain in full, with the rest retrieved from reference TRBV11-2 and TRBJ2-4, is EAGVAQSPRYKIIEKRQSVAFWCNPISGHATLYWYQQILGQGPKLLIQFQNNGVVDDSQLPKDRFSAERLKGVDSTLKIQPAKLEDSAVYLCASSLEFSRGKNIQYFGAGTRLSVL.

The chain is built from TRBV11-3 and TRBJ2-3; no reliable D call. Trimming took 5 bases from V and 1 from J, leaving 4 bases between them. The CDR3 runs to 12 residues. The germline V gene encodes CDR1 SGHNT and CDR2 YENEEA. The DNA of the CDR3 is TGTGCCAGCAGCCTACGCACAGATACGCAGTATTTT. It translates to CASSLRTDTQYF.

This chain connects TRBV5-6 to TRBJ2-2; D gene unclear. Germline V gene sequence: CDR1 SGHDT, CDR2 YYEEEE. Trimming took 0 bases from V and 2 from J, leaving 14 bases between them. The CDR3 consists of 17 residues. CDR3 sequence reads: CASSLGLGIPNTGELFF. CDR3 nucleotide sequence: TGTGCCAGCAGCTTGGGCTTGGGGATACCTAACACCGGGGAGCTGTTTTTT.

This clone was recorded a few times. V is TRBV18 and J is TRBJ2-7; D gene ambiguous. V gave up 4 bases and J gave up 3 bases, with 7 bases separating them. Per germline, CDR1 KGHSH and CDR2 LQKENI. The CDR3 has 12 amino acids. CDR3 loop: CASSQDHYEQYF. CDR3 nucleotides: TGTGCCAGCTCACAAGATCACTACGAGCAGTACTTC.

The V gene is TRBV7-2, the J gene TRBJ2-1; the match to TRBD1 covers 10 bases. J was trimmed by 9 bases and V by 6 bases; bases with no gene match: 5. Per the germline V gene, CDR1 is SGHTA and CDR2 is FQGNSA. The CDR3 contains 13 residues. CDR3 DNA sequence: TGTGCCAGCAGACCCGGGACAGGGGTTGAGCAGTTCTTC. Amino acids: CASRPGTGVEQFF.

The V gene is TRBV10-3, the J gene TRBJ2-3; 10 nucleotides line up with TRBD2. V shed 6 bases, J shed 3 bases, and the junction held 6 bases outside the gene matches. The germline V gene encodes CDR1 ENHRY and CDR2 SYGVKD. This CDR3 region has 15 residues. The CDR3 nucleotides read TGTGCCATCAGGGGAGGACTAGCGGAGACAGATACGCAGTATTTT. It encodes CAIRGGLAETDTQYF.

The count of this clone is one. CDR3 bases: TGTGCCAGCAGCTCGCAGGTTGTGAACACTGAAGCTTTCTTT. As protein: CASSSQVVNTEAFF. This chain joins TRBV7-8 and TRBJ1-1, with unresolved D. Germline V gene sequence: CDR1 SGHVS, CDR2 FQNEAQ. The CDR3 spans 14 residues. The ends were cut back, 4 bases at V and 0 bases at J, with 9 bases in the middle. The complete variable domain, with remaining parts taken from reference TRBV7-8 and TRBJ1-1, reads GAGVSQSPRYKVAKRGQDVALRCDPISGHVSLFWYQQALGQGPEFLTYFQNEAQLDKSGLPSDRFFAERPEGSVSTLKIQRTQQEDSAVYLCASSSQVVNTEAFFGQGTRLTVV.